This is a list of T cell receptor beta chains from one sample in a study of T cells in Graves' hyperthyroidism and ophthalmopathy. One entry per CDR3 protein, called by TCRdb with MiXCR from the multiplex PCR reads. The sample consists of under 350,000 distinct CDR3 sequences, approximately 12% of them appearing once. The sample taken for sequencing was blood. These receptors came from a young woman with Graves' hyperthyroidism that later progressed to Graves' ophthalmopathy. CDR3s include the opening cysteine and the closing phenylalanine or tryptophan. Each record gives: clone size, D gene, V gene, J gene, CDR3 DNA, CDR3 protein. D genes are given only for firm matches. Clone size is shown for a subset of rows, as once, few, many or a class of expanded clone.

clone size: many; D gene: TRBD2; V gene: TRBV7-2; J gene: TRBJ2-5; CDR3 DNA: TGTGCCAGCAGCCTGGGACTAGCGGGCCTCCAAGAGACCCAGTACTTC; CDR3 protein: CASSLGLAGLQETQYF
clone size: many; D gene: TRBD1; V gene: TRBV3-1; J gene: TRBJ2-1; CDR3 DNA: TGTGCCAGCAGCCCCTTTGGACAGGGCAACAATGAGCAGTTCTTC; CDR3 protein: CASSPFGQGNNEQFF
clone size: many; D gene: -; V gene: TRBV7-2; J gene: TRBJ2-7; CDR3 DNA: TGTGCCAGCAGCCGGACGGTCGAGCAGTACTTC; CDR3 protein: CASSRTVEQYF
clone size: many; D gene: -; V gene: TRBV5-4; J gene: TRBJ2-3; CDR3 DNA: TGTGCCAGCAGCTTGGAGCTAGGGGCAGATACGCAGTATTTT; CDR3 protein: CASSLELGADTQYF
clone size: many; D gene: -; V gene: TRBV12-3/TRBV12-4; J gene: TRBJ1-2; CDR3 DNA: TGTGCCAGCAGTTACACCCCCGGGACAAAGGGCTACACCTTC; CDR3 protein: CASSYTPGTKGYTF
clone size: many; D gene: -; V gene: TRBV29-1; J gene: TRBJ2-3; CDR3 DNA: TGCAGCGTTGAAGAGGTAGACTGGGCGGATACGCAGTATTTT; CDR3 protein: CSVEEVDWADTQYF
clone size: many; D gene: -; V gene: TRBV6-6; J gene: TRBJ1-5; CDR3 DNA: TGTGCCAGCAGTTACCCAACTACGGGGGGCTTAGAGGCTCAGCCCCAGCATTTT; CDR3 protein: CASSYPTTGGLEAQPQHF
clone size: -; D gene: -; V gene: TRBV27; J gene: TRBJ2-6; CDR3 DNA: TGTGCCAGCGGCACTAGCACGGACAGGTTTGTCAACGTCCTGACTTTC; CDR3 protein: CASGTSTDRFVNVLTF
clone size: few; D gene: TRBD2; V gene: TRBV19; J gene: TRBJ2-3; CDR3 DNA: TGTGCCAGTAGTATCTTAGGCTGGCTAGCGGGAGTTGGGCACACAGATACGCAGTATTTT; CDR3 protein: CASSILGWLAGVGHTDTQYF
clone size: many; D gene: TRBD1; V gene: TRBV28; J gene: TRBJ1-2; CDR3 DNA: TGTGCCAGCAGTTTGCTAGGGGGCGCGGATGGCTACACCTTC; CDR3 protein: CASSLLGGADGYTF
clone size: many; D gene: -; V gene: TRBV3-1; J gene: TRBJ1-2; CDR3 DNA: TGTGCCAGCAGCCTGCTTAAGGCCGATGGCTACACCTTC; CDR3 protein: CASSLLKADGYTF
clone size: -; D gene: -; V gene: TRBV4-3; J gene: TRBJ2-1; CDR3 DNA: TGCGCCAGCAGCCAAGATGGGGGGACACCCTTACTGGGTGAGCAGTTCTTC; CDR3 protein: CASSQDGGTPLLGEQFF
clone size: many; D gene: TRBD1; V gene: TRBV2; J gene: TRBJ2-7; CDR3 DNA: TGTGCCAGAGGACAGGCTTCCTACGAGCAGTACTTC; CDR3 protein: CARGQASYEQYF
clone size: many; D gene: -; V gene: TRBV6-5; J gene: TRBJ1-3; CDR3 DNA: TGTGCCAGCAGTTACGGGCAGGGACGAAACACCATATATTTT; CDR3 protein: CASSYGQGRNTIYF
clone size: many; D gene: -; V gene: TRBV7-2; J gene: TRBJ2-7; CDR3 DNA: TGTGCCAGCAGCTTAAGAATTTACGGGGTCAACGAGCAGTACTTC; CDR3 protein: CASSLRIYGVNEQYF
clone size: many; D gene: -; V gene: TRBV6-1; J gene: TRBJ1-1; CDR3 DNA: TGTGCCAGCAGTGGGACTCGCCTCCGGGCCCCTGAAGCTTTCTTT; CDR3 protein: CASSGTRLRAPEAFF
clone size: many; D gene: -; V gene: TRBV6-1; J gene: TRBJ1-2; CDR3 DNA: TGTGCCAGCAACCCGGGGGGGCTGGACTATGGCTACACCTTC; CDR3 protein: CASNPGGLDYGYTF
clone size: many; D gene: TRBD1; V gene: TRBV19; J gene: TRBJ1-4; CDR3 DNA: TGTGCCAGTAGTTCGACAGGGGGCGAGAATGAAAAACTGTTTTTT; CDR3 protein: CASSSTGGENEKLFF
clone size: many; D gene: TRBD1; V gene: TRBV6-1; J gene: TRBJ2-7; CDR3 DNA: TGTGCCAGCAGGACCGGGACAGTGATCTACGAGCAGTACTTC; CDR3 protein: CASRTGTVIYEQYF
clone size: many; D gene: -; V gene: TRBV18; J gene: TRBJ2-2; CDR3 DNA: TGTGCCAGCTCACCTGCACTTAACCTCAACACCGGGGAGCTGTTTTTT; CDR3 protein: CASSPALNLNTGELFF
clone size: many; D gene: TRBD2; V gene: TRBV5-8; J gene: TRBJ2-7; CDR3 DNA: TGTGCCAGCACCTTGGCACGGGGGGTGACCTACGAGCAGTACTTC; CDR3 protein: CASTLARGVTYEQYF
clone size: many; D gene: -; V gene: TRBV27; J gene: TRBJ2-7; CDR3 DNA: TGTGCCAGCAGTTTTACGGGGGCGGACGAGCAGTACTTC; CDR3 protein: CASSFTGADEQYF
clone size: -; D gene: -; V gene: TRBV2; J gene: TRBJ2-2; CDR3 DNA: TGTGCCAGCAGTATTGAATTGAAAGGGGTCGGGGAGCTGTTTTTT; CDR3 protein: CASSIELKGVGELFF
clone size: many; D gene: -; V gene: TRBV20-1; J gene: TRBJ1-2; CDR3 DNA: TGCAGTGCTTACTCGGGCCTCTTGTCTAACTATGGCTACACCTTC; CDR3 protein: CSAYSGLLSNYGYTF
clone size: many; D gene: -; V gene: TRBV28; J gene: TRBJ1-1; CDR3 DNA: TGTGCCAGCAGTCGCGGTTGGGAGGACACTGAAGCTTTCTTT; CDR3 protein: CASSRGWEDTEAFF
clone size: many; D gene: TRBD1; V gene: TRBV28; J gene: TRBJ1-5; CDR3 DNA: TGTGCCAGCAGGGGGGTAACAGGGGGAAAACAGCCCCAGCATTTT; CDR3 protein: CASRGVTGGKQPQHF
clone size: many; D gene: -; V gene: TRBV18; J gene: TRBJ2-7; CDR3 DNA: TGTGCCAGCTCACCAACAGTTGGAGTTAGTTCGTACGAGCAGTACTTC; CDR3 protein: CASSPTVGVSSYEQYF
clone size: many; D gene: TRBD2; V gene: TRBV29-1; J gene: TRBJ2-7; CDR3 DNA: TGCAGCGTTGAGCAAGCGGGGGGTAAGCAGTACTTC; CDR3 protein: CSVEQAGGKQYF
clone size: few; D gene: -; V gene: TRBV19; J gene: TRBJ1-4; CDR3 DNA: TGTGCCAGTTCCAAGGTGGTGCTCGCAACTAATGAAAAACTGTTTTTT; CDR3 protein: CASSKVVLATNEKLFF
clone size: many; D gene: TRBD2; V gene: TRBV7-6; J gene: TRBJ2-7; CDR3 DNA: TGTGCCAGCAGCTCCCCGCTTGGCGGGGGGGGGAACTACGAGCAGTACTTC; CDR3 protein: CASSSPLGGGGNYEQYF
clone size: many; D gene: TRBD1; V gene: TRBV18; J gene: TRBJ1-6; CDR3 DNA: TGTGCCAGCTCACCAAGAGGACAGGTTGATTCACCCCTCCACTTT; CDR3 protein: CASSPRGQVDSPLHF
clone size: few; D gene: TRBD1; V gene: TRBV7-9; J gene: TRBJ1-2; CDR3 DNA: TGTGCCAGTCGGACAGGGGCATTTGACGGCTACACCTTC; CDR3 protein: CASRTGAFDGYTF
clone size: many; D gene: TRBD1; V gene: TRBV28; J gene: TRBJ1-1; CDR3 DNA: TGTGCCACCAAAGACAGGGCAAGAGCTGAAGCTTTCTTT; CDR3 protein: CATKDRARAEAFF